This record concerns one TCR beta chain sequence. The antigen it binds to is not known. It has no much larger one-base neighbor in the sample; base qualities were not kept. The data are from a study of shared clonotypes between healthy human individuals (dated by TCRdb to 2018 to 2020). Study-level background: The cohort included three men and a couple of women between 18 and 49 years of age. To increase sequencing depth and limit assay-specific biases, different laboratories used diverse techniques to prepare libraries and sequence TCR repertoires. Leukapheresis yielded between about 0.9 and 10 billion PBMCs per donor. To estimate repertoire size and how much clonotype sharing occurs between individuals, the study deeply sequenced the blood TCR repertoires of 5 or 6 healthy adults.

The donors were healthy, HIV-negative adults with no recently reported acute infections or vaccinations. All donors were Caucasian adults living in Nashville, Tennessee, USA. For unsorted samples, 75 million to 100 million PBMCs were counted and genomic DNA was extracted with the QIAamp DNA Blood Mini kit. Blood was collected by leukapheresis, and PBMCs were isolated by Ficoll-Histopaque density gradient centrifugation and then cryopreserved in liquid nitrogen vapor phase. Broad study findings and their caveats: Based on pairwise subsampling, the degree of clonotype sharing among donors was expected to be affected by sequencing depth. Sampling was limited to blood, and TCR repertoires in tissue likely differ from TCR repertoires in blood. The small number of donors limited the genetic and exposure-history diversity represented.

Using the deep immunoSEQ assay, multiplex PCR amplified TCR CDR3 regions from genomic DNA. Extracted genomic DNA from each cell subset was distributed evenly across all wells of several immunoSEQ 96-well plates, and each plate was treated as a replicate. For unsorted PBMC, 250 to 350 ng genomic DNA, equal to approximately 30,000 T cell genomes, was loaded into each replicate PCR. Ten immunoSEQ deep assay plates were used to sequence the unsorted PBMC genomic DNA. Purified libraries were measured with a Qubit 3.0 fluorometer, size-checked on a Bioanalyzer 2100, and measured again with the KAPA Library Quantification kit. A separate single-read 150-cycle Illumina NextSeq 550 flow cell was used to sequence each immunoSEQ 96-well plate. The paper's processing steps were these. The immunoSEQ output contained only junctional sequences without quality scores, so filtering could not match that applied to full-length reads. Sequences were annotated with PyIR, a Python wrapper for IgBLAST v1.9, and V/J genes and CDR3 were assigned using IMGT germline references. Any read was removed if the V/J assignment was weak (E-value above 1e-6), the CDR3 was missing, or the read contained stop codons, out-of-frame junctions, or ambiguous translated residues. V3J clonotypes were defined as sequences sharing an identical inferred V gene, J gene, and CDR3 amino acid sequence. To compute the percentage overlap between repertoires, the number of shared unique clonotypes was divided by the size of the smaller repertoire. Three approaches were used to assess repertoire richness: RTK rarefaction, the Chao1 estimator, and Recon v2.1 estimates of unobserved clonotypes. TCRdb retrieved this table from immuneACCESS and kept in-frame rearrangements only. Not all clones are present; in checked studies, unresolved V genes account for under half, and no reason is known for the remainder. That table is the source of V, J and clone size, and D and trimming were worked out from the DNA. This sample holds some 480,000 clones; less than 80% were observed only once. The ten largest account for less than 15% of the sample.

CDR1 and CDR2, per the germline V gene, are SGHRS and YFSETQ. V is reduced by 4 bases and J by 2 bases, leaving a spacing of 16 bases between them. The CDR3 runs 16 residues from the cysteine to the phenylalanine. Only the CDR3 region is kept as DNA, spanning 48 bases read in frame from base 1. This sequence uses TRBV5-1 and TRBJ2-1; a weak D assignment points to TRBD2 (5 bases agree). This sequence was found in a woman aged 40 to 55 in good health. Some clones in this sample may be carry-over from other donors' samples. What was sequenced was PBMCs. The nucleotide sequence is given as TGCGCCAGCAGCGGAGAAGCTTCAGCGGCCTACAATGAGCAGTTCTTC. The translation is CASSGEASAAYNEQFF.